A single sample gave rise to the 26 T cell receptor beta chains below, sequenced in a study of CD8+CD57+ T cells in acquired aplastic anemia. Previously, flow cytometry had revealed CD8+CD57+ cell expansion in the patients chosen for sequencing. Profiling of TCR beta VDJ combinations and CDR3 sequences used genomic DNA as template. TCRdb reprocessed the reads via MiXCR and lists one record per CDR3 protein. The table lists fewer than 200,000 distinct CDR3 sequences, roughly 43% of them singletons, with roughly 1.1% in the top ten. Sequencing used sorted CD4+, CD8+, or CD8+CD57+ T cells (not recorded which) from PBMCs. The receptor set was obtained from a human donor with aplastic anemia.

The rearrangement joins TRBV10-3 to TRBJ2-7; 8 bases fit TRBD1. The germline V gene has CDR1 ENHRY and CDR2 SYGVKD. V was clipped by 4 bases and J by 2 bases; unmatched bases: 4. The CDR3 consists of 14 residues. The CDR3 spells CAISGTGPTYEQYF. CDR3 bases: TGTGCCATCAGTGGGACAGGGCCGACCTACGAGCAGTACTTC.

The CDR3 region is CASSRGGEKLFF. CDR3 DNA sequence: TGTGCCAGCAGTCGGGGTGGGGAAAAACTGTTTTTT. The V gene is TRBV14, the J gene TRBJ1-4; no clear D gene. There are 12 residues in the CDR3. The V and J ends lost 6 bases and 8 bases respectively, with 10 bases between them. Germline CDR1 is SGHDN and CDR2 is FVKESK.

This clonotype was counted a few times. A clone one base away is much larger, so this may be a read error. The chain joins TRBV7-2 to TRBJ1-6, with D maybe TRBD1 (6 bases). This CDR3 comprises 14 residues. V lost 4 bases and J lost 9, with 13 bases in between. Germline values: CDR1 SGHTA, CDR2 FQGNSA. The CDR3 bases are TGTGCCAGCAGCTCCGGGACAAATAGTTCACCCCTCCACTTT. Translating gives CASSSGTNSSPLHF. The full variable domain, completed using reference TRBV7-2 and TRBJ1-6, is GAGVSQSPSNKVTEKGKDVELRCDPISGHTALYWYRQSLGQGLEFLIYFQGNSAPDKSGLPSDRFSAERTGGSVSTLTIQRTQQEDSAVYLCASSSGTNSSPLHFGNGTRLTVT.

Details on this clonotype: Relative to the germline gene, one junction end is altered; a read error may explain this. J is TRBJ1-6 and V is TRBV19; perhaps TRBD1 as D (5 bases). This CDR3 spans 14 amino acids. Germline V gives CDR1 LNHDA, CDR2 SQIVND (reference sequence). The CDR3 is CAGSIATDNSPPHF. The CDR3 DNA sequence: TGTGCCGGTAGTATCGCGACAGATAATTCACCCCCCCACTTT. Full variable domain (rest looked up from reference TRBV19 and TRBJ1-6): DGGITQSPKYLFRKEGQNVTLSCEQNLNHDAMYWYRQDPGQGLRLIYYSQIVNDFQKGDIAEGYSVSREKKESFPLTVTSAQKNPTAFYLCAGSIATDNSPPHFGNGTRLTVT.

This clonotype was detected ten times or more. This chain joins TRBV29-1 and TRBJ1-1, with D perhaps matching TRBD1 (6 bases). The CDR3 runs to 14 residues. CDR1 is SQVTM, CDR2 ANQGSEA, per germline. Trimming shortened V by 2 bases and J by 0 bases, and 10 bases separated the two germline ends. The CDR3 spells CSVERGGLNTEAFF. Written as DNA, the CDR3 is TGCAGCGTTGAAAGAGGGGGGTTGAACACTGAAGCTTTCTTT.

This clonotype showed up just once. A much larger clone differs by one base, so this may be a read error. The chain joins TRBV6-4 to TRBJ1-1; TRBD1 aligns across 8 bases. In germline, CDR1 is MRHNA, CDR2 SNTAGT. The CDR3 consists of 13 residues. The CDR3 reads CARQGALKTEAFF. The CDR3 DNA reads TGTGCCAGGCAGGGGGCTTTGAAAACTGAAGCTTTCTTT.

The chain links TRBV6-1 to TRBJ1-3; D ambiguous. The V end lost 3 bases, the J end lost 4 bases, and 10 bases lay between the germline ends. Germline CDR1 reads MNHNS; CDR2 reads SASEGT. The CDR3 consists of 14 residues. The CDR3 bases are TGTGCCAGCAGTGACACCACGGGGGGAAACACCATATATTTT. Its translation is CASSDTTGGNTIYF.

This clonotype appeared many times. This chain uses TRBV24-1 with TRBJ2-1; D is perhaps TRBD1 (7 bases). The CDR3 consists of 15 residues. V lost 5 bases and J lost 4, with 14 bases in between. Germline V lookup: CDR1 KGHDR, CDR2 SFDVKD. Written as DNA, the CDR3 is TGTGCCACCAGTGGGGGGCAGGGGGGATACAATGAGCAGTTCTTC. It is translated as CATSGGQGGYNEQFF.

This clonotype was recorded many times. CDR3 in DNA: TGTGCCAGCAGGGTACAGGGAACCCAGCATTTT. Amino acids: CASRVQGTQHF. This chain links TRBV2 with TRBJ1-5; TRBD1 might be the D (6 bases). The CDR3 contains 11 residues. Looked up from germline, CDR1 is SNHLY and CDR2 is FYNNEI. Trimming removed 6 bases from V and 11 bases from J, with 11 bases in between.

A note on this clonotype: This may stem from a read error, because a much larger clone lies one nucleotide away. Here the CDR3 omits its conserved ending phenylalanine or tryptophan, so a read error is the likely source. The chain joins TRBV10-3 to TRBJ1-3; 9 bases fit TRBD1. Germline CDR1 reads ENHRY; CDR2 reads SYGVKD. The CDR3 runs to 15 residues. Trimming removed 10 bases from V and 4 bases from J; junction bases left unmatched: 11. The CDR3 DNA reads TGTGCCAGCAGCACCGGGACAGGGTTGGGAAACACCATATATTCT. Amino acid sequence: CASSTGTGLGNTIYS.

Details on this clonotype: One base away lies a much larger clone, so this may be a sequencing read error. This CDR3 is missing its conserved last phenylalanine or tryptophan, likely due to a read error. No DNA is shown, since the ends of the CDR3 on it are uncertain; the CDR3 is the one TCRdb lists. The V and J genes are TRBV4-3 and TRBJ1-2; no DNA check was done on the table's D call, TRBD1. Counting both end residues, the CDR3 totals 14 amino acids. Germline V lookup: CDR1 LGHNA, CDR2 YSLEER. The CDR3 is CASSQTQGQGEVTL.

This clonotype was seen a single time. A read error may explain this, as a much larger clone is one base away. The chain is built from TRBV5-4 and TRBJ1-3; tentatively, D is TRBD1 (5 bases). This CDR3 comprises 15 residues. From germline, CDR1 is SGHNT and CDR2 YYREEE (reference sequence). The V and J ends lost 1 base and 0 bases respectively, with 8 bases between them. The CDR3 nucleotides are TGTGCCAGCAGCTTGCTCGGGGGCTCTGGAAACACCATATATTTT. Amino acid sequence: CASSLLGGSGNTIYF.

This clonotype came up many times. The chain employs TRBV2 and TRBJ2-3; TRBD2 agrees at 7 bases. The CDR3 is made up of 14 amino acids. V was pared by 1 base and J by 7 bases, with 5 bases of the junction left unmatched. Per the germline V gene, CDR1 is SNHLY and CDR2 is FYNNEI. The CDR3 nucleotides are TGTGCCAGCAGTGAAGAGCGGGGTATTTATACGCAGTATTTT. Residues: CASSEERGIYTQYF.

The chain has TRBV7-8 and TRBJ2-5, with 9 bases fitting TRBD1. Germline CDR1 reads SGHVS; CDR2 reads FQNEAQ. The CDR3 is 13 residues long. V gave up 4 bases and J gave up 12 bases; unmatched junction bases: 9. The CDR3 bases are TGTGCCAGCAGCTGGGCCGGGACAGGGCCCGAGTACTTC. It is translated as CASSWAGTGPEYF.

The chain recombines TRBV7-6 with TRBJ1-1, with 9 bases lining up with TRBD1. The V and J ends lost 4 bases and 1 base, in that order; junction bases with no gene match: 1. This CDR3 region has 14 residues. Germline values: CDR1 SGHVS, CDR2 FNYEAQ. In DNA form, the CDR3 reads TGTGCCAGCAGCTGGGGACAGGGGAACACTGAAGCTTTCTTT. The encoded protein is CASSWGQGNTEAFF.

J is TRBJ1-6 and V is TRBV9; D is possibly TRBD1 (5 bases). Trimming pared 0 bases from V and 10 bases from J, leaving 11 bases between. This CDR3 contains 14 residues. In germline, CDR1 is SGDLS, CDR2 YYNGEE. The CDR3 reads CASSVGTEGSPLHF. The CDR3 DNA sequence: TGTGCCAGCAGCGTAGGGACTGAGGGGTCACCCCTCCACTTT.

This chain joins TRBV12-5 and TRBJ1-2, with 12 bases identical to TRBD1. This CDR3 spans 18 amino acids. Germline values: CDR1 LGHNT, CDR2 FRNRAP. Trimming cost V 0 bases and J 2 bases; bases outside gene matches: 7. In DNA, the CDR3 is TGTGCTAGTGGTTTGGTAGGGGGACAGGGGGCCCTGAACTATGGCTACACCTTC. This encodes CASGLVGGQGALNYGYTF.

This clonotype has a handful of counts. The chain recombines TRBV2 with TRBJ1-6, with D possibly matching TRBD1 (6 bases). The CDR3 runs 13 residues. Trimming shortened V by 8 bases and J by 5 bases, and 10 bases separated the two germline ends. Germline-derived CDR1 and CDR2 are SNHLY and FYNNEI. CDR3 coding DNA: TGTGCCAGCTGCCGACAGGATAATTCACCCCTCCACTTT. Its translation is CASCRQDNSPLHF.

The V gene is TRBV7-9, the J gene TRBJ1-2; possibly TRBD1 for D (6 bases). V was trimmed by 4 bases and J by 4 bases, leaving 16 bases between them. CDR3 size: 15 residues. CDR1 and CDR2 from the germline V gene are SEHNR and FQNEAQ (reference sequence). The CDR3 protein is CASSSEGVLGYGYTF. The CDR3 coding sequence is TGTGCCAGCAGCTCGGAGGGGGTTCTGGGCTATGGCTACACCTTC.

The chain is built from TRBV7-9 and TRBJ1-2, with D perhaps matching TRBD1 (5 bases). With 2 bases removed from V and 4 bases from J, the gap between germline ends came to 20 bases. The CDR3 consists of 17 residues. Germline V gene data show CDR1 as SEHNR and CDR2 as FQNEAQ (reference sequence). CDR3 in amino acids: CASSLRRGGGIGYGYTF. The CDR3, as DNA: TGTGCCAGCAGCTTAAGGCGCGGGGGGGGGATCGGCTATGGCTACACCTTC.

This clonotype was picked up one time. The chain employs TRBV7-3 and TRBJ2-7, with 12 positions matching TRBD1. The DNA matches TRBJ2-5 better at its end, which makes the J call doubtful. The CDR3 consists of 15 residues. Germline V gene lookup returns CDR1 SGHTA and CDR2 FQGTGA. The CDR3 region is CASSPGQGAEETQYF. In DNA form, the CDR3 reads TGTGCCAGCAGCCCGGGACAGGGGGCAGAGGAGACCCAGTACTTC.

V gene TRBV15 combines with J gene TRBJ2-6, with D hard to call. Deletions cut 6 bases from V and 5 bases from J, with 20 bases between. Germline CDR1 and CDR2: LNHNV and YYDKDF (reference sequence). CDR3 length: 17 amino acids. The CDR3 loop reads CATSPPAESWRANVLTF. CDR3 DNA sequence: TGTGCCACCAGTCCCCCTGCGGAGTCCTGGCGGGCCAACGTCCTGACTTTC.

For this clonotype: Given a much more abundant clone one base away, this may be a read error. The genes are TRBV11-2 and TRBJ2-1; D perhaps matches TRBD1 (5 bases). The ends were cut back, 0 bases at V and 1 base at J, with 13 bases in the middle. In germline, CDR1 is SGHAT, CDR2 FQNNGV. The CDR3 runs to 17 residues. CDR3 protein: CASSLDASTGSYNEQFF. As DNA, the CDR3 is TGTGCCAGCAGCTTAGATGCTAGTACAGGATCCTACAATGAGCAGTTCTTC.

This sequence joins TRBV6-1 and TRBJ1-1; tentative D call: TRBD1 (5 bases). The CDR3 extends over 15 amino acids. Trimming pared 7 bases from V and 1 base from J, leaving 16 bases between. Germline CDR1 and CDR2: MNHNS and SASEGT. CDR3: CASTPGQNTNTEAFF. The DNA for the CDR3 is TGTGCCAGCACCCCAGGGCAGAACACGAACACTGAAGCTTTCTTT.

About this clonotype itself: A read error may be the cause here, since a much bigger clone is one base away. The chain links TRBV7-2 to TRBJ1-4; 10 bases line up with TRBD1. CDR3 length: 15 amino acids. Germline CDR1 SGHTA, CDR2 FQGNSA. CDR3 bases: TGTGCCGGCAGCTATTGGACAGGGGGAAATGAAAAACTGTTTTTT. Translated: CAGSYWTGGNEKLFF.

This clonotype came up a few times. The junction and the germline gene differ at one end; a read error may be behind it. The V and J genes are TRBV2 and TRBJ2-1; D possibly corresponds to TRBD2 (6 bases). Germline loops: CDR1 SNHLY, CDR2 FYNNEI. The CDR3 length is 15 residues. As DNA, the CDR3 is TGTGCCAGCAGCGAAGTGACGGGGGTAACCAATGGGCAGTTCTTC. Translation gives CASSEVTGVTNGQFF.